Following are 16 T cell receptor beta chains from one sample sequenced in a study of blood T cell repertoires in COVID-19. The table came from immunoSEQ multiplex PCR; TCRdb's copy has only in-frame clones and leaves some out. The sample has 310,000 or so clones; around nine tenths are singletons. Source material: peripheral blood. Every receptor here comes from a woman aged 25 to 39 with COVID-19, enrolled during active disease.

The chain is built from TRBV28 and TRBJ1-6; 7 bases map to TRBD1. Germline CDR1 MDHEN, CDR2 SYDVKM. The CDR3 spans 18 residues. V shed 4 bases, J shed 9 bases, and the junction held 18 bases outside the gene matches. The CDR3 DNA follows: TGTGCCAGCAGTTCTCTTCGGACAGGCTCCAACCGACGTTCACCCCTCCACTTT. This translates into CASSSLRTGSNRRSPLHF. The full variable domain, rest sourced from reference TRBV28 and TRBJ1-6, is DVKVTQSSRYLVKRTGEKVFLECVQDMDHENMFWYRQDPGLGLRLIYFSYDVKMKEKGDIPEGYSVSREKKERFSLILESASTNQTSMYLCASSSLRTGSNRRSPLHFGNGTRLTVT.

The count of this clone is one. The chain employs TRBV27 and TRBJ2-1; 8 nucleotides align to TRBD2. V shed 6 bases, J shed 6 bases, and the junction held 25 bases outside the gene matches. Germline V gives CDR1 MNHEY, CDR2 SMNVEV (reference sequence). The CDR3 sequence is 20 residues long. The CDR3 bases are TGTGCCAGCAGGGCCCGAGCGGGAGAAACGAGGGAAACGGGTTCCAATGAGCAGTTCTTC. Its protein product is CASRARAGETRETGSNEQFF.

V is TRBV28 and J is TRBJ2-1; no definite D call. CDR1 and CDR2 (germline): MDHEN, SYDVKM. Trimming removed 7 bases at V and 7 bases at J, with 14 bases between. The CDR3 runs to 13 residues. The CDR3 nucleotides read TGTGCCAGCACGTGGGTCGGGTTAAATGAGCAGTTCTTC. This codes for CASTWVGLNEQFF.

J is TRBJ1-1 and V is TRBV28, with unresolved D. The CDR3 extends over 12 amino acids. Germline V gene lookup returns CDR1 MDHEN and CDR2 SYDVKM. Deletions cut 2 bases from V and 7 bases from J, with 8 bases between. CDR3 protein: CASSLIGSEAFF. CDR3 bases: TGTGCCAGCAGTTTAATAGGGAGTGAAGCTTTCTTT.

The chain joins TRBV4-1 to TRBJ1-4, with D hard to call. CDR1 is MGHRA, CDR2 YSYEKL, per germline. The CDR3 spans 15 residues. Trimming took 0 bases from V and 4 from J, leaving 9 bases between them. The CDR3 sequence is CASSQDWRHNEKLFF. As DNA, the CDR3 is TGCGCCAGCAGCCAAGATTGGCGGCATAATGAAAAACTGTTTTTT.

This clone occurred once. The chain employs TRBV30 and TRBJ2-5, with 7 bases matching TRBD2. CDR1 and CDR2 from the germline V gene are GTSNPN and SVGIG (reference sequence). V lost 3 bases, J lost 1 base, and 8 bases stayed unmatched. The CDR3 has 15 residues. This CDR3 reads CAWRPLGGSQETQYF. DNA for the CDR3: TGTGCCTGGAGACCGCTCGGGGGGTCCCAAGAGACCCAGTACTTC.

In this sample, this clone turned up a few times. The rearrangement joins TRBV7-9 to TRBJ2-1; 13 nucleotides line up with TRBD2. V dropped 5 bases and J dropped 3; count of bases not matched to a gene: 4. CDR1 and CDR2 (germline): SEHNR, FQNEAQ (reference sequence). CDR3 size: 16 residues. CDR3 sequence reads: CASSPTSGRDYNEQFF. The CDR3 coding sequence is TGTGCCAGCAGCCCAACTAGCGGGAGGGACTACAATGAGCAGTTCTTC.

This chain connects TRBV12-3 or TRBV12-4 to TRBJ2-3, with 8 bases identical to TRBD1. V lost 4 bases, J lost 4 bases, and 1 base stayed unmatched. CDR3 length: 13 residues. In DNA, the CDR3 is TGTGCCAGCAGTTGGACAGGGTCAGATACGCAGTATTTT. Its translation is CASSWTGSDTQYF.

The table lists this clone with a count of one. The V and J genes are TRBV27 and TRBJ2-1; TRBD1 is a possible D gene (6 bases). This CDR3 contains 17 residues. V lost 6 bases, J lost 4 bases, and 22 bases lay in between. Germline V gives CDR1 MNHEY, CDR2 SMNVEV (reference sequence). CDR3 sequence: CASRPPPGHQGYNEQFF. CDR3 nucleotides: TGTGCCAGCAGACCCCCTCCGGGACACCAAGGGTACAATGAGCAGTTCTTC.

The V and J genes are TRBV12-3 or TRBV12-4 and TRBJ1-1; no firm D call. Trimming removed 4 bases at V and 7 bases at J, with 13 bases between. The CDR3 is 13 amino acids. DNA of the CDR3: TGTGCCAGCAGTTCCCGCGGGTCCCATGAAGCTTTCTTT. Residues: CASSSRGSHEAFF.

The chain employs TRBV27 and TRBJ2-7; TRBD2 aligns across 8 bases. The CDR3 is 13 amino acids. Per germline, CDR1 MNHEY and CDR2 SMNVEV (reference sequence). Trimming cost V 5 bases and J 2 bases; bases outside gene matches: 2. CDR3 residues: CASSPGLAYEQYF. The CDR3 DNA reads as TGTGCCAGCAGTCCGGGACTAGCCTACGAGCAGTACTTC.

The V and J genes are TRBV25-1 and TRBJ2-1; 8 bases are a match to TRBD2. Unmatched junction bases numbered 8, after V lost 2 bases and J lost 8 bases. The CDR3 is 15 residues long. Germline V CDR1 and CDR2: MGHDK, SYGVNS. CDR3 DNA sequence: TGTGCCAGCAGTGAAGATAGTAGCGGGAAGGATGAGCAGTTCTTC. Translated: CASSEDSSGKDEQFF.

This chain uses TRBV2 with TRBJ1-6; D gene ambiguous. This CDR3 is 16 amino acids long. Germline V lookup: CDR1 SNHLY, CDR2 FYNNEI. Trimming took off 1 base at V and 5 bases at J, with 12 bases between the two ends. CDR3 in amino acids: CASSEVGAVDNSPLHF. The CDR3 DNA follows: TGTGCCAGCAGTGAAGTGGGCGCCGTAGATAATTCACCCCTCCACTTT.

This clone appeared a single time. The CDR3 is CAIKDRDRGSNTEAFF. CDR3 bases: TGTGCCATCAAGGATCGGGACAGGGGATCGAACACTGAAGCTTTCTTT. This sequence joins TRBV10-3 and TRBJ1-1, with 10 bases that match TRBD1. This CDR3 comprises 16 residues. Germline V CDR1 and CDR2: ENHRY, SYGVKD. J was trimmed by 1 base and V by 7 bases; bases with no gene match: 9.

This chain connects TRBV29-1 to TRBJ2-7, with D unclear. V dropped 2 bases and J dropped 4 bases, with 6 bases sitting between them. CDR1 SQVTM and CDR2 ANQGSEA come from the germline V gene. The CDR3 loop spans 11 amino acids. DNA for the CDR3: TGCAGCGTTGAATATTCTTACGAGCAGTACTTC. This translates into CSVEYSYEQYF.

The chain uses TRBV9 and TRBJ2-1; D not certain. Germline CDR1 SGDLS, CDR2 YYNGEE. CDR3 length: 15 amino acids. The ends were cut back, 0 bases at V and 1 base at J, with 8 bases in the middle. Here the CDR3 reads CASSVATVSYNEQFF. The CDR3 region has the DNA TGTGCCAGCAGCGTAGCTACAGTGTCCTACAATGAGCAGTTCTTC.